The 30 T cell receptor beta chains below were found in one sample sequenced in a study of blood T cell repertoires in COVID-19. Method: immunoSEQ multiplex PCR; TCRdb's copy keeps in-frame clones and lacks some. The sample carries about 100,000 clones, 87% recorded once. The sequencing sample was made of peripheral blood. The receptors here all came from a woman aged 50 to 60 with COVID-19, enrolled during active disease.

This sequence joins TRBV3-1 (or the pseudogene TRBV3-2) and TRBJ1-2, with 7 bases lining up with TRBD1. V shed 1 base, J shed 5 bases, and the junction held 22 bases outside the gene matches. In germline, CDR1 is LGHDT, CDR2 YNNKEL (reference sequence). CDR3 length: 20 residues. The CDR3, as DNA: TGTGCCAGCAGCCAAGGACTAGGAGTGGGACAGCCTCCCCCAGGGTATGGCTACACCTTC. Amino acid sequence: CASSQGLGVGQPPPGYGYTF.

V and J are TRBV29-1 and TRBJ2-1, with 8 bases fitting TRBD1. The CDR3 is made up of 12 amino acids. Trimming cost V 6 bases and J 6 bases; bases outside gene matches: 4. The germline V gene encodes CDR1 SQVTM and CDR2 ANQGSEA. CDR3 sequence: CSVDRASNEQFF. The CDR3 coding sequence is TGCAGCGTGGACAGGGCGAGCAATGAGCAGTTCTTC.

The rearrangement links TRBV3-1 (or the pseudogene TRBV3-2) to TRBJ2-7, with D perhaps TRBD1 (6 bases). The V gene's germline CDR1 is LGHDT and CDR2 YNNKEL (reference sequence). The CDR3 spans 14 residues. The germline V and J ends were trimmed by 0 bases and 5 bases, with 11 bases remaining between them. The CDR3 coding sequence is TGTGCCAGCAGCCAAGACCAGGGGATGCACGAGCAGTACTTC. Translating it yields CASSQDQGMHEQYF.

Written as DNA, the CDR3 is TGTGCCACCCGTAGCGGGGGGGCTGACGAGCAGTACTTC. Translated: CATRSGGADEQYF. This chain uses TRBV5-4 with TRBJ2-7; 11 bases match TRBD2. Germline V CDR1 and CDR2: SGHNT, YYREEE (reference sequence). The CDR3 covers 13 residues. V dropped 9 bases and J dropped 5; count of bases not matched to a gene: 7. Drawing the rest from reference TRBV5-4 and TRBJ2-7, the complete variable domain is ETGVTQSPTHLIKTRGQQVTLRCSSQSGHNTVSWYQQALGQGPQFIFQYYREEENGRGNFPPRFSGLQFPNYSSELNVNALELDDSALYLCATRSGGADEQYFGPGTRLTVT.

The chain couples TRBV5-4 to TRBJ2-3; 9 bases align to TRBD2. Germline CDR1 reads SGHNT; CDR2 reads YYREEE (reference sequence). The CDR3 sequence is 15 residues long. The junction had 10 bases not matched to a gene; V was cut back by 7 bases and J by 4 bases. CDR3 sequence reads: CASRSAGGPSDTQYF. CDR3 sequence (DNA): TGTGCCAGCCGGAGTGCGGGGGGGCCCTCAGATACGCAGTATTTT.

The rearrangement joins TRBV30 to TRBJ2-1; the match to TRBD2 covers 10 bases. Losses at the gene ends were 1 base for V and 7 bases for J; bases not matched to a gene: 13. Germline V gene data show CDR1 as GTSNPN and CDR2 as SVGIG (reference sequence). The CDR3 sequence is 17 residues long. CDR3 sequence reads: CAWSGYGSSGGSNEQFF. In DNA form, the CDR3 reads TGTGCCTGGAGTGGATACGGGTCTAGCGGGGGTTCAAATGAGCAGTTCTTC.

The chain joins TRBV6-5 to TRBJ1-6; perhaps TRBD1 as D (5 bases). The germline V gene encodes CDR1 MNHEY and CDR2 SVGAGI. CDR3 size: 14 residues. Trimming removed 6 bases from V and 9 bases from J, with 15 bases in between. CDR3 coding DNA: TGTGCCAGCAGCCTTAATACAGGTTTTTCACCCCTCCACTTT. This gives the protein CASSLNTGFSPLHF.

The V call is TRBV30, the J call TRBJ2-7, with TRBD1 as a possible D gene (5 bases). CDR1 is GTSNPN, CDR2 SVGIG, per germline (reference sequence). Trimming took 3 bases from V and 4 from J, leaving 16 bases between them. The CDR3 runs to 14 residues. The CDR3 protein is CAWRSPGNQYEQYF. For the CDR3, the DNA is TGTGCCTGGAGGTCCCCAGGGAATCAGTACGAGCAGTACTTC.

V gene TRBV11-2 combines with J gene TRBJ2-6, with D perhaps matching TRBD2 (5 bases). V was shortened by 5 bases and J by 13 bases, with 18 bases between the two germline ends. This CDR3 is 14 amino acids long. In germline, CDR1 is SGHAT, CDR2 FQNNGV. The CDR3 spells CASSPIQTGLVLTF. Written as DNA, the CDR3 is TGTGCCAGCAGCCCAATTCAGACGGGGTTAGTCCTGACTTTC.

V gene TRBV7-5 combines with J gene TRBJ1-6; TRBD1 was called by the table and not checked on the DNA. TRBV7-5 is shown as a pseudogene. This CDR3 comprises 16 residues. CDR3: CVRSLVSQGHNSPLHF. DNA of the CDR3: TGTGTCAGAAGCTTAGTATCGCAGGGCCATAATTCACCCCTCCACTTT.

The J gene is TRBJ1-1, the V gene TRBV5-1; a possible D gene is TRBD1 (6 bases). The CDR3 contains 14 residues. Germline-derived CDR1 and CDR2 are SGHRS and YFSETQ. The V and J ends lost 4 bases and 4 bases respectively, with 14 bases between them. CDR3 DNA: TGCGCCAGCAGCGAGGCAACAGGGATCACTGAAGCTTTCTTT. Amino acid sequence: CASSEATGITEAFF. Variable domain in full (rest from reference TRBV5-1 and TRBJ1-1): KAGVTQTPRYLIKTRGQQVTLSCSPISGHRSVSWYQQTPGQGLQFLFEYFSETQRNKGNFPGRFSGRQFSNSRSEMNVSTLELGDSALYLCASSEATGITEAFFGQGTRLTVV.

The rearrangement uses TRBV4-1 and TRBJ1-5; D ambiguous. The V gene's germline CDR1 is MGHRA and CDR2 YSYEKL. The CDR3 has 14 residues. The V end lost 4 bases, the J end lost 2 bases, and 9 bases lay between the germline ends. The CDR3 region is CASSRTEGNQPQHF. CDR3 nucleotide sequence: TGCGCCAGCAGCCGGACGGAGGGCAATCAGCCCCAGCATTTT.

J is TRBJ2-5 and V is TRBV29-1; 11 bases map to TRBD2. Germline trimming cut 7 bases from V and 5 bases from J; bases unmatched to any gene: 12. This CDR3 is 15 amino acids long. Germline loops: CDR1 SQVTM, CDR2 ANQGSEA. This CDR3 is CSDQPDGTSGETQYF. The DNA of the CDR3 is TGCAGCGACCAACCTGACGGGACTAGCGGCGAGACCCAGTACTTC.

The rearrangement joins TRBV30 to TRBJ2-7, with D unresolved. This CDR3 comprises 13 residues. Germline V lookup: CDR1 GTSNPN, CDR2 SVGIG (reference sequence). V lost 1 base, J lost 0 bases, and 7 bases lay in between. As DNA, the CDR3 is TGTGCCTGGAGTGACTCTTACTCCTACGAGCAGTACTTC. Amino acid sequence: CAWSDSYSYEQYF.

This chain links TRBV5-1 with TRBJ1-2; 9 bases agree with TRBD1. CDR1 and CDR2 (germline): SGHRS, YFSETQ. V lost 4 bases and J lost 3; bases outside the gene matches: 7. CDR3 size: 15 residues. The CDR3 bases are TGCGCCAGCAGCCTAAACAGGGGGCCTTACTATGGCTACACCTTC. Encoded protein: CASSLNRGPYYGYTF.

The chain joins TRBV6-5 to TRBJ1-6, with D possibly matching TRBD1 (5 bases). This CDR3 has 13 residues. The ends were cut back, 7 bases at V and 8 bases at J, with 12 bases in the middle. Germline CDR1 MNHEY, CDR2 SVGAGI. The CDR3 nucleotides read TGTGCCAGCACTAGGGGCACGGATTCACCCCTCCACTTT. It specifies CASTRGTDSPLHF.

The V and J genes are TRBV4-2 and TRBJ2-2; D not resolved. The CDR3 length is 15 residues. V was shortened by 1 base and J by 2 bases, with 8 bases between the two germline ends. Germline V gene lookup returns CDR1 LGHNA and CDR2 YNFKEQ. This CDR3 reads CASSQVVANTGELFF. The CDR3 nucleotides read TGTGCCAGCAGCCAAGTTGTAGCAAACACCGGGGAGCTGTTTTTT.

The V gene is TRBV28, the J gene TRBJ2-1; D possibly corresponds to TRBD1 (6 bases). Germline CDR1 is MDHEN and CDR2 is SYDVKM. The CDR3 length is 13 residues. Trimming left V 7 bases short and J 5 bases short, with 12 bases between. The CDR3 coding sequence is TGTGCCAGCACCCAGACAGGCGACAATGAGCAGTTCTTC. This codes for CASTQTGDNEQFF.

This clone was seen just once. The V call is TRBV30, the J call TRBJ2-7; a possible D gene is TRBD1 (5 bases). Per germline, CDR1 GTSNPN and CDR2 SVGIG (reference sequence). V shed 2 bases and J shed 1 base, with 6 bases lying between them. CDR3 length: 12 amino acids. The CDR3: CAWSRGSYEQYF. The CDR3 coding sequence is TGTGCCTGGAGTAGGGGATCCTACGAGCAGTACTTC.

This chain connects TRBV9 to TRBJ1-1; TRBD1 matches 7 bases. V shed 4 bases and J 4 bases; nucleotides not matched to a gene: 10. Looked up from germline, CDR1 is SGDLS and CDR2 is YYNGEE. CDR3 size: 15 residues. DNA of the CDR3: TGTGCCAGCAGCAAAACACAGGGGTCGGGCACTGAAGCTTTCTTT. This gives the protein CASSKTQGSGTEAFF.

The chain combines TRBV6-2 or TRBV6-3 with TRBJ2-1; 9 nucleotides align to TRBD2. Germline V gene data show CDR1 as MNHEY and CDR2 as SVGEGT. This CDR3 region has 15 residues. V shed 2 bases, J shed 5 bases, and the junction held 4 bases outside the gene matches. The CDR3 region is CASSYGGGANNEQFF. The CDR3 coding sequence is TGTGCCAGCAGTTACGGCGGGGGGGCAAACAATGAGCAGTTCTTC.

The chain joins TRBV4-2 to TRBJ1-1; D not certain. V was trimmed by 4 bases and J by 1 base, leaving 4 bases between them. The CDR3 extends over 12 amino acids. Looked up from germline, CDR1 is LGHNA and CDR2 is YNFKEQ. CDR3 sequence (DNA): TGTGCCAGCAGCCCATCGAACACTGAAGCTTTCTTT. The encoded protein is CASSPSNTEAFF.

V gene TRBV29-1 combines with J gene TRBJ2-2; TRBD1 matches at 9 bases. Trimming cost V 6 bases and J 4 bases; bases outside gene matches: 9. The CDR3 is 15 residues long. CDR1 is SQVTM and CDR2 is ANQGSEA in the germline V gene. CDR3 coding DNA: TGCAGCGTCGCGACGGGACAGGGAGTCACCGGGGAGCTGTTTTTT. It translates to CSVATGQGVTGELFF.

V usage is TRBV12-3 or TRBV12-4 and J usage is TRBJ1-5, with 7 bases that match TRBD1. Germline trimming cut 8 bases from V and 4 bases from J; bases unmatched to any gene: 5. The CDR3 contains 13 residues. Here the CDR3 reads CASLKQGNQPQHF. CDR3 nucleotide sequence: TGTGCCAGCCTAAAACAGGGGAATCAGCCCCAGCATTTT.

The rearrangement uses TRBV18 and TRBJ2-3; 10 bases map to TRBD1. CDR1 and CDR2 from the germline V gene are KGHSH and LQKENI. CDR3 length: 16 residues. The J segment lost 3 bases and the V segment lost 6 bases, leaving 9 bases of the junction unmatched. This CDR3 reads CASSPLWDRGTDTQYF. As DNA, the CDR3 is TGTGCCAGCTCGCCCTTGTGGGACAGGGGTACAGATACGCAGTATTTT.

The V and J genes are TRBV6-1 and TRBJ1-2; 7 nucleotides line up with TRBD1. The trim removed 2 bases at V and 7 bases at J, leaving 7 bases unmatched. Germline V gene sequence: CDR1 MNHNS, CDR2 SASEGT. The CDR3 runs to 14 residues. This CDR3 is CASSELLTGAGYTF. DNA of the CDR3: TGTGCCAGCAGTGAACTCCTAACAGGGGCTGGCTACACCTTC.

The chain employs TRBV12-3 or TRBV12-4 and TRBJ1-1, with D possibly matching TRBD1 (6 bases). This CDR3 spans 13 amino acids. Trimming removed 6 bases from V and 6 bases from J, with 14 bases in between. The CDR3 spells CASSRDNVPEAFF. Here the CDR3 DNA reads TGTGCCAGCAGCCGGGACAACGTCCCTGAAGCTTTCTTT.

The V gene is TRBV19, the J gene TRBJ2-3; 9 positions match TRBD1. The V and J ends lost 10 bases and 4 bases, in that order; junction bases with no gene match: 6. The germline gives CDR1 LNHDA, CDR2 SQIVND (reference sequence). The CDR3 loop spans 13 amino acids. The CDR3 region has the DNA TGTGCCACCGAAACAGGGGGCTCAGATACGCAGTATTTT. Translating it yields CATETGGSDTQYF.

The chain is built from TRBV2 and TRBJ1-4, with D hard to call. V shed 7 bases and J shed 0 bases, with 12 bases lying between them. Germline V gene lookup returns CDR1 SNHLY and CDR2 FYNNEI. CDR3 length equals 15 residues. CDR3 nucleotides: TGTGCCAGCACTCCCCTCTTTGCAACTAATGAAAAACTGTTTTTT. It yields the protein CASTPLFATNEKLFF.

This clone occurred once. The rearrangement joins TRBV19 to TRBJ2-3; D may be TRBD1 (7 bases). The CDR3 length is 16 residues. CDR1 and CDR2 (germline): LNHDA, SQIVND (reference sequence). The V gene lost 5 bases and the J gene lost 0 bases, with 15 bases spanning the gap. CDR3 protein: CASSFTTGTSTDTQYF. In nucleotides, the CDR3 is TGTGCCAGTAGTTTTACGACAGGGACTAGCACAGATACGCAGTATTTT.